The 32 T cell receptor beta chains reported below all come from one sample, sequenced in a study of blood T cell repertoires in COVID-19. The method was immunoSEQ multiplex PCR; TCRdb's version includes in-frame clones alone and lacks a portion of them. This sample has approximately 490,000 clones, with approximately 86% found just once. The sample consisted of PBMCs or T cells enriched from blood (not recorded which). The receptors come from a woman between 18 and 29 years old who had recovered from COVID-19.

The V call is TRBV5-4, the J call TRBJ2-1, with 9 bases matching TRBD2. Trimming at V came to 4 bases and at J to 5 bases, leaving 10 bases not matched to a gene. The germline gives CDR1 SGHNT, CDR2 YYREEE (reference sequence). The CDR3 runs to 16 residues. The CDR3 coding sequence is TGTGCCAGCAGCCCCCTCGAGACTAGCGGTGACAATGAGCAGTTCTTC. Protein sequence: CASSPLETSGDNEQFF.

This rearrangement joins TRBV4-2 to TRBJ2-5, with 10 bases identical to TRBD2. Germline lookup yields CDR1 LGHNA and CDR2 YNFKEQ. The trim removed 0 bases at V and 5 bases at J, leaving 9 bases unmatched. The CDR3 has 17 residues. The CDR3 loop reads CASSQDPQAGGRETQYF. CDR3 nucleotides: TGTGCCAGCAGCCAAGACCCCCAAGCGGGGGGGCGGGAGACCCAGTACTTC.

The chain carries TRBV7-8 and TRBJ1-6; 10 bases are shared with TRBD1. There are 15 residues in the CDR3. V dropped 3 bases and J dropped 7; count of bases not matched to a gene: 3. The germline V gene has CDR1 SGHVS and CDR2 FQNEAQ. The CDR3 DNA follows: TGTGCCAGCAGCTTTATGGGACAGGGGAATTCACCCCTCCACTTT. Its protein product is CASSFMGQGNSPLHF.

Notes on this clone: Other DNA sequences in the same sample also yield this CDR3. V and J are TRBV10-1 and TRBJ2-3; D unclear. This CDR3 comprises 12 residues. The V end lost 6 bases, the J end lost 2 bases, and 6 bases lay between the germline ends. Germline V lookup: CDR1 WNHNN, CDR2 SYGVQD (reference sequence). The CDR3 reads CASSSSTDTQYF. Written as DNA, the CDR3 is TGCGCCAGCAGCTCCTCCACAGATACGCAGTATTTT.

Remarks on this clone: The sample has other DNA sequences that encode this CDR3 too. The chain couples TRBV19 to TRBJ1-3, with 8 bases lining up with TRBD1. The ends lost 5 bases at V and 4 bases at J; junction bases unmatched: 4. This CDR3 has 14 residues. The germline V gene has CDR1 LNHDA and CDR2 SQIVND (reference sequence). DNA for the CDR3: TGTGCCAGTAGTCGCGGACAGGGAGGAAACACCATATATTTT. Amino acid sequence: CASSRGQGGNTIYF. Complete variable domain (other parts from reference TRBV19 and TRBJ1-3): DGGITQSPKYLFRKEGQNVTLSCEQNLNHDAMYWYRQDPGQGLRLIYYSQIVNDFQKGDIAEGYSVSREKKESFPLTVTSAQKNPTAFYLCASSRGQGGNTIYFGEGSWLTVV.

The CDR3: CASSEGQGGQPQHF. The CDR3 bases are TGTGCCAGCAGTGAGGGACAGGGAGGTCAGCCCCAGCATTTT. V usage is TRBV25-1 and J usage is TRBJ1-5; 9 bases align to TRBD1. CDR1 is MGHDK, CDR2 SYGVNS, per germline. The CDR3 has 14 residues. The junction had 3 bases not matched to a gene; V was cut back by 3 bases and J by 6 bases.

The chain recombines TRBV11-3 with TRBJ1-5, with D perhaps matching TRBD1 (5 bases). The CDR3 is 16 residues long. Per germline, CDR1 SGHNT and CDR2 YENEEA. Trimming took 6 bases from V and 3 from J, leaving 18 bases between them. This CDR3 is CASSPGGAQFNQPQHF. CDR3 bases: TGTGCCAGCAGTCCCGGGGGAGCCCAGTTCAATCAGCCCCAGCATTTT. Full variable domain (remainder filled in from reference TRBV11-3 and TRBJ1-5): EAGVVQSPRYKIIEKKQPVAFWCNPISGHNTLYWYLQNLGQGPELLIRYENEEAVDDSQLPKDRFSAERLKGVDSTLKIQPAELGDSAVYLCASSPGGAQFNQPQHFGDGTRLSIL.

This clone came up once. This chain uses TRBV19 with TRBJ2-5; 8 bases are shared with TRBD2. The CDR3 has 17 amino acids. V lost 5 bases to trimming and J lost 5 bases; unmatched junction nucleotides: 16. The germline CDR1 and CDR2 sequences are LNHDA and SQIVND (reference sequence). The CDR3, as DNA: TGTGCCAGTAGTGATGGCGCTAGCGGGCCCCACGGGGAGACCCAGTACTTC. Amino acids: CASSDGASGPHGETQYF.

With respect to this clone: The sample carries other DNA sequences with the same CDR3. J is TRBJ1-1 and V is TRBV7-8, with D possibly being TRBD1 (6 bases). Germline V gene data show CDR1 as SGHVS and CDR2 as FQNEAQ. This CDR3 has 13 residues. The ends were cut back, 5 bases at V and 1 base at J, with 8 bases in the middle. DNA of the CDR3: TGTGCCAGCAGCCTGGACAGGAACACTGAAGCTTTCTTT. Encoded protein: CASSLDRNTEAFF. Based on the CDR3 plus reference TRBV7-8 and TRBJ1-1, the full variable domain is GAGVSQSPRYKVAKRGQDVALRCDPISGHVSLFWYQQALGQGPEFLTYFQNEAQLDKSGLPSDRFFAERPEGSVSTLKIQRTQQEDSAVYLCASSLDRNTEAFFGQGTRLTVV.

The V gene is TRBV2, the J gene TRBJ1-2; tentatively, D is TRBD1 (5 bases). V lost 2 bases to trimming and J lost 5 bases, with 12 bases between them. Germline CDR1 is SNHLY and CDR2 is FYNNEI. This CDR3 has 14 residues. Here the CDR3 DNA reads TGTGCCAGCAGTGAAACGACAGTCCCTTATGGCTACACCTTC. It encodes CASSETTVPYGYTF.

This sequence joins TRBV7-3 and TRBJ1-6; D is perhaps TRBD1 (5 bases). Per germline, CDR1 SGHTA and CDR2 FQGTGA. The CDR3 runs to 15 residues. The germline V and J ends were trimmed by 2 bases and 4 bases, with 9 bases remaining between them. The CDR3 bases are TGTGCCAGCAGCTTACAGGGTGGTTATAATTCACCCCTCCACTTT. Translated: CASSLQGGYNSPLHF.

V gene TRBV5-1 combines with J gene TRBJ2-1; TRBD1 agrees at 7 bases. CDR1 and CDR2 from the germline V gene are SGHRS and YFSETQ. V gave up 0 bases and J gave up 7 bases; unmatched junction bases: 4. This CDR3 has 14 amino acids. CDR3 protein: CASSLGVRGNEQFF. The CDR3 nucleotides read TGCGCCAGCAGCTTGGGTGTCAGGGGGAATGAGCAGTTCTTC.

The chain is built from TRBV4-1 and TRBJ2-5; 7 positions agree with TRBD1. This CDR3 has 16 amino acids. Germline V gives CDR1 MGHRA, CDR2 YSYEKL. V dropped 1 base and J dropped 5; count of bases not matched to a gene: 10. The CDR3 is CASSQVAGTVGETQYF. The DNA of the CDR3 is TGCGCCAGCAGCCAAGTGGCCGGGACAGTGGGGGAGACCCAGTACTTC.

CDR3 bases: TGTGCCAGCAGCCCACCACTGCCAACCAGGGGTGAGCAGTTCTTC. This sequence encodes CASSPPLPTRGEQFF. This chain connects TRBV7-9 to TRBJ2-1, with D perhaps TRBD1 (6 bases). Looked up from germline, CDR1 is SEHNR and CDR2 is FQNEAQ (reference sequence). Trimming stripped 5 bases from V and 9 bases from J, with 20 bases between. This CDR3 contains 15 residues.

The chain employs TRBV11-2 and TRBJ1-6, with 7 bases that match TRBD1. CDR3 length: 15 residues. Germline V gene sequence: CDR1 SGHAT, CDR2 FQNNGV. V lost 4 bases to trimming and J lost 8 bases; unmatched junction nucleotides: 8. The CDR3 bases are TGTGCCAGCAGCTACAGACAGGGTCAGGATTCACCCCTCCACTTT. Translating it yields CASSYRQGQDSPLHF.

This clone has just one count. The rearrangement uses TRBV3-1 (or the pseudogene TRBV3-2) and TRBJ2-2; D not resolved. The CDR3 is 13 amino acids. Deletions cut 8 bases from V and 1 base from J, with 8 bases between. CDR1 is LGHDT, CDR2 YNNKEL, per germline (reference sequence). The CDR3 DNA follows: TGTGCCAGCCTGCAGGAGAACACCGGGGAGCTGTTTTTT. This translates into CASLQENTGELFF.

This sequence joins TRBV19 and TRBJ1-5; D gene uncertain. Trimming removed 7 bases from V and 1 base from J, with 14 bases in between. CDR1 is LNHDA, CDR2 SQIVND, per germline (reference sequence). The CDR3 is made up of 15 amino acids. The CDR3 spells CASTRTGSSNQPQHF. CDR3 nucleotides: TGTGCCAGTACCCGTACGGGTTCGAGCAATCAGCCCCAGCATTTT.

V is TRBV7-2 and J is TRBJ2-1; 9 nucleotides agree with TRBD2. Germline V gene lookup returns CDR1 SGHTA and CDR2 FQGNSA. The ends lost 2 bases at V and 7 bases at J; junction bases unmatched: 15. The CDR3 consists of 18 residues. CDR3 nucleotide sequence: TGTGCCAGCAGCTTAACGGTCGTTGGCGGGGGGGCCACGAATGAGCAGTTCTTC. Protein product: CASSLTVVGGGATNEQFF.

The chain links TRBV11-2 to TRBJ1-5, with 9 positions matching TRBD1. CDR3 length: 14 residues. Germline CDR1 and CDR2: SGHAT and FQNNGV. The ends lost 5 bases at V and 6 bases at J; junction bases unmatched: 5. The CDR3 coding sequence is TGTGCCAGCAGCCCGGACAGGGGAAGTCAGCCCCAGCATTTT. This translates into CASSPDRGSQPQHF. Using reference TRBV11-2 and TRBJ1-5 for the parts outside the CDR3, the full variable domain is EAGVAQSPRYKIIEKRQSVAFWCNPISGHATLYWYQQILGQGPKLLIQFQNNGVVDDSQLPKDRFSAERLKGVDSTLKIQPAKLEDSAVYLCASSPDRGSQPQHFGDGTRLSIL.

The gene calls are TRBV24-1 and TRBJ2-1; TRBD2 matches at 10 bases. Germline V gene data show CDR1 as KGHDR and CDR2 as SFDVKD. This CDR3 comprises 17 residues. V gave up 4 bases and J gave up 0 bases; unmatched junction bases: 5. The chain's CDR3 is CATSDPGLASSYNEQFF. CDR3 coding DNA: TGTGCCACCAGTGACCCGGGACTAGCGAGCTCCTACAATGAGCAGTTCTTC.

The rearrangement uses TRBV19 and TRBJ1-4; D is undetermined. Trimming took 5 bases from V and 3 from J, leaving 13 bases between them. This CDR3 is 15 amino acids long. The germline V gene encodes CDR1 LNHDA and CDR2 SQIVND (reference sequence). The CDR3 bases are TGTGCCAGTAGTCGACGGGTTGTACCTAATGAAAAACTGTTTTTT. This codes for CASSRRVVPNEKLFF. Variable domain in full (rest from reference TRBV19 and TRBJ1-4): DGGITQSPKYLFRKEGQNVTLSCEQNLNHDAMYWYRQDPGQGLRLIYYSQIVNDFQKGDIAEGYSVSREKKESFPLTVTSAQKNPTAFYLCASSRRVVPNEKLFFGSGTQLSVL.

This rearrangement joins TRBV5-8 to TRBJ2-7, with D possibly TRBD1 on 5 matching bases. The CDR3 loop spans 14 amino acids. Germline-derived CDR1 and CDR2 are SGHTS and YDEGEE. V lost 2 bases and J 3 bases, leaving 12 bases between the germline ends. The CDR3, as DNA: TGTGCCAGCAGCTTTGACAGTACCAGCTACGAGCAGTACTTC. Its translation: CASSFDSTSYEQYF.

V gene TRBV30 combines with J gene TRBJ1-1; D is unresolved. V lost 1 base to trimming and J lost 2 bases, with 11 bases between them. Germline CDR1 GTSNPN, CDR2 SVGIG (reference sequence). The CDR3 extends over 14 amino acids. CDR3 coding DNA: TGTGCCTGGAGTGATGAGAGGTTCAACACTGAAGCTTTCTTT. The encoded protein is CAWSDERFNTEAFF.

The chain joins TRBV3-1 (or the pseudogene TRBV3-2) to TRBJ1-4, with D tentatively TRBD1 (6 bases). Per the germline V gene, CDR1 is LGHDT and CDR2 is YNNKEL (reference sequence). The CDR3 sequence is 19 residues long. V lost 3 bases, J lost 12 bases, and 32 bases lay in between. The CDR3 reads CASSHADFYQGLGSQELFF. CDR3 nucleotides: TGTGCCAGCAGCCATGCCGATTTCTACCAGGGGTTGGGATCCCAAGAACTGTTTTTT.

The gene calls are TRBV12-5 and TRBJ1-2; D ambiguous. Germline CDR1 is LGHNT and CDR2 is FRNRAP. CDR3 length: 13 residues. V gave up 2 bases and J gave up 4 bases, with 8 bases separating them. In DNA form, the CDR3 reads TGTGCTAGTGGTTTGAATACGGTCTATGGCTACACCTTC. Protein product: CASGLNTVYGYTF.

This chain links TRBV5-6 with TRBJ1-1; TRBD1 matches at 7 bases. The germline V gene encodes CDR1 SGHDT and CDR2 YYEEEE. After removal of 2 bases from V and 5 bases from J, the junction contained 12 bases not matched to a gene. This CDR3 contains 16 residues. The CDR3 sequence is CASSLLLTGYRTEAFF. CDR3 DNA sequence: TGTGCCAGCAGCTTATTACTGACAGGGTACAGAACTGAAGCTTTCTTT. The entire variable domain, with the rest obtained from reference TRBV5-6 and TRBJ1-1, is as follows: DAGVTQSPTHLIKTRGQQVTLRCSPKSGHDTVSWYQQALGQGPQFIFQYYEEEERQRGNFPDRFSGHQFPNYSSELNVNALLLGDSALYLCASSLLLTGYRTEAFFGQGTRLTVV.

The J gene is TRBJ1-1, the V gene TRBV11-2; 11 positions agree with TRBD1. Germline V lookup: CDR1 SGHAT, CDR2 FQNNGV. CDR3 size: 17 residues. Trimming removed 5 bases from V and 3 bases from J; junction bases left unmatched: 11. CDR3 nucleotides: TGTGCCAGCAGCCCTAAGCACGGACAGGGGGCGGACACTGAAGCTTTCTTT. This sequence encodes CASSPKHGQGADTEAFF.

This clone was found a few times. This CDR3 is also generated by other DNA sequences in the sample. This chain links TRBV5-1 with TRBJ2-3, with a tentative D call TRBD2 (5 bases). Germline values: CDR1 SGHRS, CDR2 YFSETQ. This CDR3 spans 16 amino acids. V shed 4 bases and J shed 0 bases, with 15 bases lying between them. The CDR3 bases are TGCGCCAGCAGCCTTGGAGGACTGACTAGCACAGATACGCAGTATTTT. Protein product: CASSLGGLTSTDTQYF. Full variable domain (outside the CDR3, taken from reference TRBV5-1 and TRBJ2-3): KAGVTQTPRYLIKTRGQQVTLSCSPISGHRSVSWYQQTPGQGLQFLFEYFSETQRNKGNFPGRFSGRQFSNSRSEMNVSTLELGDSALYLCASSLGGLTSTDTQYFGPGTRLTVL.

The rearrangement uses TRBV19 and TRBJ2-1; maybe TRBD1 (5 bases). Trimming took 10 bases from V and 0 from J, leaving 16 bases between them. Germline values: CDR1 LNHDA, CDR2 SQIVND (reference sequence). The length of the CDR3 is 15 residues. CDR3 nucleotide sequence: TGTGCCACTTCGAGACAGTCACTCTCCTACAATGAGCAGTTCTTC. Translated: CATSRQSLSYNEQFF.

This chain uses TRBV25-1 with TRBJ2-7, with D possibly TRBD2 on 6 matching bases. This CDR3 is 15 amino acids long. V was trimmed by 2 bases and J by 2 bases, leaving 13 bases between them. CDR1 and CDR2 (germline): MGHDK, SYGVNS. CDR3 amino acids: CASSEIGSGPYEQYF. Written as DNA, the CDR3 is TGTGCCAGCAGTGAAATCGGGAGCGGTCCCTACGAGCAGTACTTC.

This clone was picked up one time. This rearrangement joins TRBV28 to TRBJ2-7, with 7 bases matching TRBD1. Germline V gene lookup returns CDR1 MDHEN and CDR2 SYDVKM. V lost 4 bases and J lost 7; bases outside the gene matches: 10. This CDR3 is 14 amino acids long. CDR3 nucleotide sequence: TGTGCCAGCAGTTCTGCCCGACAGGGAAAGGAGCAGTACTTC. Translating gives CASSSARQGKEQYF.

The sample holds a few counts of this clone. The chain uses TRBV19 and TRBJ2-2; 12 nucleotides align to TRBD1. Germline assignment: CDR1 LNHDA and CDR2 SQIVND (reference sequence). The CDR3 consists of 16 residues. The ends lost 6 bases at V and 8 bases at J; junction bases unmatched: 10. The CDR3 reads CASRMKGQGASGELFF. The CDR3 DNA reads TGTGCCAGTAGAATGAAGGGACAGGGGGCGTCGGGGGAGCTGTTTTTT. Complete variable domain (other parts from reference TRBV19 and TRBJ2-2): DGGITQSPKYLFRKEGQNVTLSCEQNLNHDAMYWYRQDPGQGLRLIYYSQIVNDFQKGDIAEGYSVSREKKESFPLTVTSAQKNPTAFYLCASRMKGQGASGELFFGEGSRLTVL.